This T cell receptor beta chain was found in a study of shared clonotypes between healthy human individuals. Overall study: CD4 naive and CD4 memory each took three plates per donor, while CD8 naive took two and CD8 memory one.

Sequenced by immunoSEQ multiplex PCR; TCRdb stores in-frame clones only, minus some. The table has approximately 1.4 million clones, 95% to 99% seen once. The study's findings and limits: Read depth was anticipated to influence clonotype sharing among donors.

This clone was seen once. The target antigen is unknown. The CDR3 is 18 amino acids. Trimming cost V 5 bases and J 6 bases; bases outside gene matches: 16. Germline CDR1 reads LNHDA; CDR2 reads SQIVND (reference sequence). The chain employs TRBV19 and TRBJ2-2; 9 bases line up with TRBD1. The sample comprised naive CD4+ T cells sorted from blood. Specified subset: CD45RA+ positively selected. The clonotype was recovered from a young man in good health. CDR3 residues: CASSPRGTGLIFAGELFF. The CDR3 nucleotides are TGTGCCAGTAGTCCTCGGGGGACAGGGTTGATTTTTGCCGGGGAGCTGTTTTTT.